One and the same sample provided the 9 T cell receptor beta chains below, sequenced in a study of cytomegalovirus exposure and HLA in healthy donors. The PCR contained 60 Vbeta and 13 Jbeta primers. Using immunoSEQ multiplex PCR, the repertoire was profiled, and TCRdb retains in-frame clones only, with some absent. The table shows some 150,000 clones, with roughly 63% occurring only once. Input material: PBMCs. These receptors were collected from a woman aged 55-69 years in good health and CMV-seropositive.

This clone was counted between two and nine times. The genes are TRBV19 and TRBJ2-1; possible D gene TRBD1, 5 bases. V was cut by 6 bases and J by 3 bases, with 9 bases left in between. CDR1 and CDR2 (germline): LNHDA, SQIVND (reference sequence). This CDR3 has 13 residues. The DNA of the CDR3 is TGTGCCAGTAGCCGAACAGGCTACAATGAGCAGTTCTTC. Amino acid sequence: CASSRTGYNEQFF. Using reference TRBV19 and TRBJ2-1 for the parts outside the CDR3, the full variable domain is DGGITQSPKYLFRKEGQNVTLSCEQNLNHDAMYWYRQDPGQGLRLIYYSQIVNDFQKGDIAEGYSVSREKKESFPLTVTSAQKNPTAFYLCASSRTGYNEQFFGPGTRLTVL.

The gene calls are TRBV19 and TRBJ2-7, with D possibly matching TRBD1 (6 bases). Germline V gene lookup returns CDR1 LNHDA and CDR2 SQIVND (reference sequence). With 5 bases removed from V and 4 bases from J, the gap between germline ends came to 12 bases. The CDR3 loop spans 13 amino acids. The CDR3 bases are TGTGCCAGTAGTGACGGGACAAATTACGAGCAGTACTTC. Translated, it gives CASSDGTNYEQYF.

This clone was observed a few times. V and J are TRBV28 and TRBJ1-1; TRBD1 might be the D (6 bases). Trimming took 2 bases from V and 1 from J, leaving 14 bases between them. Looked up from germline, CDR1 is MDHEN and CDR2 is SYDVKM. The CDR3 has 16 amino acids. The DNA of the CDR3 is TGTGCCAGCAGTTTAGGGGGCGTGTGGGCGAACACTGAAGCTTTCTTT. It codes for CASSLGGVWANTEAFF.

The rearrangement links TRBV28 to TRBJ2-7; maybe TRBD2 (6 bases). Germline assignment: CDR1 MDHEN and CDR2 SYDVKM. CDR3 length: 13 amino acids. Trimming shortened V by 2 bases and J by 6 bases, and 11 bases separated the two germline ends. The chain's CDR3 is CASSLGTPLEQYF. CDR3 nucleotide sequence: TGTGCCAGCAGTTTAGGGACTCCCCTCGAGCAGTACTTC.

This clone was observed a single time. The gene calls are TRBV4-3 and TRBJ2-3, with 9 bases identical to TRBD2. The J segment lost 4 bases and the V segment lost 5 bases, leaving 7 bases of the junction unmatched. In germline, CDR1 is LGHNA, CDR2 YSLEER. The CDR3 spans 15 residues. The CDR3 is CASSTGTSLSDTQYF. The CDR3 bases are TGCGCCAGCAGCACAGGGACTAGCTTGTCAGATACGCAGTATTTT.

This chain connects TRBV19 to TRBJ1-1; D ambiguous. The V end lost 4 bases, the J end lost 1 base, and 7 bases lay between the germline ends. The CDR3 consists of 13 residues. Germline CDR1 reads LNHDA; CDR2 reads SQIVND (reference sequence). The CDR3 loop is CASSTGWNTEAFF. In nucleotides, the CDR3 is TGTGCCAGTAGTACAGGTTGGAACACTGAAGCTTTCTTT.

This clone turned up a few times. The rearrangement links TRBV14 to TRBJ2-7, with a possible D match to TRBD1 (6 bases). V lost 3 bases to trimming and J lost 13 bases, with 16 bases between them. Germline-derived CDR1 and CDR2 are SGHDN and FVKESK. The CDR3 length is 12 residues. CDR3 amino acids: CASSHAGTSNYF. The DNA of the CDR3 is TGTGCCAGCAGCCATGCCGGGACATCGAATTACTTC.

The sample holds a few counts of this clone. The rearrangement joins TRBV7-6 to TRBJ2-3; 12 nucleotides match TRBD2. Trimming took 1 base from V and 6 from J; bases not matched to a gene: 8. The CDR3 loop spans 17 amino acids. Germline values: CDR1 SGHVS, CDR2 FNYEAQ. CDR3 sequence (DNA): TGTGCCAGCAGCTTAGGGACTAGCGGGGACCTCGCGGATACGCAGTATTTT. Its translation: CASSLGTSGDLADTQYF.

The V call is TRBV11-1, the J call TRBJ2-3, with D possibly being TRBD1 (6 bases). CDR3 length: 16 residues. Trimming took 2 bases from V and 4 from J, leaving 16 bases between them. CDR1 and CDR2 (germline): SGHAT, FQDESV (reference sequence). Here the CDR3 DNA reads TGTGCCAGCAGCTTATATTGGGGGCATCCGGCAGATACGCAGTATTTT. Encoded protein: CASSLYWGHPADTQYF.